This T cell receptor (beta chain) was captured by sequencing in a study of blood T cell repertoires in COVID-19. Study at large: Italy, Spain and the United States were the sources of the convalescent and acute COVID-19 samples. Nucleic acid was either cDNA or gDNA, and it came from T cells, B-cell-depleted T cells, or PBMCs.

Participants, about 18 to 95 years old, spanned more than 20 US areas. Methods used by the authors: It was from reference gene primer amplification that nucleated cell counts were estimated. Libraries were prepared by immunoSEQ multiplex PCR; TCRdb keeps only in-frame clonotypes and omits some of them. D and trimming were read from the DNA, whereas the V and J calls and clone size are those reported in that table. The sample consists of under 250,000 clones, approximately 88% of them appearing once. This receptor was obtained from a woman in her thirties or forties who had been exposed to COVID-19. Sequencing was done on a sample of PBMCs or T cells enriched from blood (not recorded which).

CDR3 DNA sequence: TGTGCCAGCGGACAGGGGACCCACACCGGGGAGCTGTTTTTT. Translation gives CASGQGTHTGELFF. The V call is TRBV6-5, the J call TRBJ2-2; 9 nucleotides match TRBD1. CDR3 length: 14 amino acids. Germline lookup yields CDR1 MNHEY and CDR2 SVGAGI. J was trimmed by 3 bases and V by 8 bases; bases with no gene match: 4.